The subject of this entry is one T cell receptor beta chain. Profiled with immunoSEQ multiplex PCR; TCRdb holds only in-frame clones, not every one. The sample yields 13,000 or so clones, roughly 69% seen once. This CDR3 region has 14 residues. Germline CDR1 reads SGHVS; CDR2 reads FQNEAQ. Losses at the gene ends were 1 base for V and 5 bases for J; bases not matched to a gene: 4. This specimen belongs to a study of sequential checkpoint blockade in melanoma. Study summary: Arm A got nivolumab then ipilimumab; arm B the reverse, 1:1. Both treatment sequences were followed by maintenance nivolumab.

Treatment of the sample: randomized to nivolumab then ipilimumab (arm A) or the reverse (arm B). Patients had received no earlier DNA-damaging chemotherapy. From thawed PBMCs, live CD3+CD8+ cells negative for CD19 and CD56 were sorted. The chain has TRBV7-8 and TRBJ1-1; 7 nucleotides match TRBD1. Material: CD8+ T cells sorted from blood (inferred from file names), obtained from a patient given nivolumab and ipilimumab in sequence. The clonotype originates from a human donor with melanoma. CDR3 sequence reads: CASSLEAGGTEAFF. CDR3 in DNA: TGTGCCAGCAGCTTAGAGGCAGGGGGAACTGAAGCTTTCTTT.